The 8 T cell receptor beta chains reported below all come from one sample, sequenced in a study of identical twins. Via MiXCR, TCRdb re-called the 5' RACE reads, giving one row per CDR3 protein. The sample holds about 690,000 distinct CDR3 sequences, approximately 6% seen once. Material for sequencing was naive T cells sorted from blood. These TCRs come from a man in his late teens or twenties in good health.

Many counts were recorded for this clonotype. The rearrangement joins TRBV29-1 to TRBJ1-3, with TRBD1 matching 7 bases. Looked up from germline, CDR1 is SQVTM and CDR2 is ANQGSEA. The length of the CDR3 is 13 residues. J lost 0 bases, V lost 8 bases, and 4 bases had no gene match. The CDR3: CSITGASGNTIYF. The CDR3 nucleotides read TGCAGCATAACAGGGGCCTCTGGAAACACCATATATTTT.

This clonotype was seen repeatedly, ten times or more. This chain uses TRBV6-6 with TRBJ2-3; either TRBD1 or TRBD2 may supply D (5 bases each). CDR1 and CDR2 from the germline V gene are MNHNY and SVGAGI (reference sequence). Deletions cut 10 bases from V and 6 bases from J, with 11 bases between. This CDR3 has 11 residues. The CDR3 sequence is CATVGEDTQYF. The CDR3 DNA reads as TGTGCCACCGTGGGGGAGGATACGCAGTATTTT.

The chain recombines TRBV5-1 with TRBJ1-6; TRBD1 might be the D (5 bases). Trimming took off 2 bases at V and 10 bases at J, with 10 bases between the two ends. This CDR3 is built from 13 residues. Germline V gene data show CDR1 as SGHRS and CDR2 as YFSETQ. The CDR3 DNA sequence: TGCGCCAGCAGCTTTTCGGGGGACTCACCCCTCCACTTT. This encodes CASSFSGDSPLHF.

The table lists this clonotype with a few counts. The chain couples TRBV5-1 to TRBJ2-5; TRBD2 agrees at 10 bases. CDR1 SGHRS and CDR2 YFSETQ come from the germline V gene. The CDR3 covers 18 residues. V was clipped by 2 bases and J by 4 bases; unmatched bases: 14. CDR3: CASSFPPQAGGSPETQYF. CDR3 DNA sequence: TGCGCCAGCAGCTTTCCCCCTCAAGCGGGAGGGAGCCCAGAGACCCAGTACTTC. The full variable domain, rest sourced from reference TRBV5-1 and TRBJ2-5, is KAGVTQTPRYLIKTRGQQVTLSCSPISGHRSVSWYQQTPGQGLQFLFEYFSETQRNKGNFPGRFSGRQFSNSRSEMNVSTLELGDSALYLCASSFPPQAGGSPETQYFGPGTRLLVL.

This clonotype came up a few times. This sequence joins TRBV7-8 and TRBJ2-7; 14 bases map to TRBD2. V shed 5 bases and J 0 bases; nucleotides not matched to a gene: 6. Germline CDR1 is SGHVS and CDR2 is FQNEAQ. The CDR3 sequence is 17 residues long. This chain's CDR3 is CASSPGTSGSLSYEQYF. The CDR3 DNA reads as TGTGCCAGCAGCCCCGGGACTAGCGGGAGCCTCTCCTACGAGCAGTACTTC.

The rearrangement links TRBV6-1 to TRBJ2-1; TRBD2 matches at 9 bases. This CDR3 is built from 15 residues. Trimming at V came to 6 bases and at J to 5 bases, leaving 8 bases not matched to a gene. Germline CDR1 reads MNHNS; CDR2 reads SASEGT. The CDR3 nucleotides are TGTGCCAGCAGGATTAGCGGGAGAATCGACAATGAGCAGTTCTTC. Residues: CASRISGRIDNEQFF.

Many counts were recorded for this clonotype. The chain uses TRBV6-2 or TRBV6-3 and TRBJ1-5; no clear D gene. V was shortened by 10 bases and J by 11 bases, with 18 bases between the two germline ends. Germline CDR1 is MNHEY and CDR2 is SVGEGT. The CDR3 sequence is 12 residues long. CDR3 bases: TGTGCCACCAGAACCGCAGGTGAGTCCCAGCATTTT. Residues: CATRTAGESQHF.

The chain uses TRBV5-1 and TRBJ2-3, with TRBD2 matching 15 bases. Germline V gene data show CDR1 as SGHRS and CDR2 as YFSETQ. The CDR3 consists of 15 residues. V gave up 0 bases and J gave up 14 bases; unmatched junction bases: 7. The CDR3 loop reads CASSLVPGLAGGLYF. CDR3 coding DNA: TGCGCCAGCAGCTTGGTCCCGGGACTAGCGGGAGGACTGTATTTT. The whole variable domain, remainder taken from reference TRBV5-1 and TRBJ2-3, is KAGVTQTPRYLIKTRGQQVTLSCSPISGHRSVSWYQQTPGQGLQFLFEYFSETQRNKGNFPGRFSGRQFSNSRSEMNVSTLELGDSALYLCASSLVPGLAGGLYFGPGTRLTVL.